This is a list of T cell receptor beta chains from one sample in a study of early T cells in non-severe SARS-CoV-2 infection. A single record per CDR3 protein comes from TCRdb applying MiXCR to the 5' RACE reads. The sample yields around 26,000 distinct CDR3 sequences, 4% to 4.5% seen once. The material sequenced was whole blood. These receptors were taken from an adult who was a healthcare worker with PCR-confirmed SARS-CoV-2 infection or an uninfected control (not recorded which). CDR3s include the opening cysteine and the closing phenylalanine or tryptophan. A D gene is named only where the DNA matches it firmly. Clone size is given for some rows only: seen once, a few or many times, or a class if the clone is expanded.

V: TRBV29-1
D: -
size: many
J: TRBJ2-1
CDR3: CSVEGGGSYNEQFF
DNA: TGCAGCGTTGAGGGCGGTGGCTCCTACAATGAGCAGTTCTTC

V: TRBV2
D: -
size: many
J: TRBJ2-1
CDR3: CASRIQGVGEQFF
DNA: TGTGCCAGCAGAATACAGGGAGTCGGTGAGCAGTTCTTC

V: TRBV5-4
D: TRBD2
size: many
J: TRBJ2-2
CDR3: CASSLSTSSNTGELFF
DNA: TGTGCCAGCAGCTTGTCGACTAGCAGTAACACCGGGGAGCTGTTTTTT

V: TRBV2
D: TRBD2
size: many
J: TRBJ2-7
CDR3: CASSEWASGSYEQYF
DNA: TGTGCCAGCAGTGAATGGGCTAGCGGGAGCTACGAGCAGTACTTC

V: TRBV29-1
D: -
size: many
J: TRBJ1-1
CDR3: CSVDRGDPNTEAFF
DNA: TGCAGCGTTGATCGGGGGGACCCGAACACTGAAGCTTTCTTT

V: TRBV19
D: TRBD1
size: many
J: TRBJ1-2
CDR3: CASSIDPAGGYGYTF
DNA: TGTGCCAGTAGTATAGATCCGGCAGGGGGCTATGGCTACACCTTC

V: TRBV14
D: TRBD1
size: many
J: TRBJ2-7
CDR3: CASSSAKGAAEQYF
DNA: TGTGCCAGCAGCTCTGCCAAGGGGGCGGCCGAGCAGTACTTC

V: TRBV11-2
D: -
size: -
J: TRBJ2-7
CDR3: CASSLDKGTGEQYF
DNA: TGTGCCAGCAGCTTAGACAAGGGCACGGGCGAGCAGTACTTC

V: TRBV30
D: -
size: many
J: TRBJ1-5
CDR3: CAWSVEAGANSNQPQHF
DNA: TGTGCCTGGAGTGTAGAGGCAGGGGCGAATAGCAATCAGCCCCAGCATTTT

V: TRBV6-6
D: TRBD1
size: -
J: TRBJ1-1
CDR3: CASSSLQGANEAFF
DNA: TGTGCCAGCAGTTCGCTTCAGGGGGCTAATGAAGCTTTCTTT

V: TRBV6-5
D: -
size: many
J: TRBJ2-7
CDR3: CASSYSLGPSTPYEQYF
DNA: TGTGCCAGCAGTTACTCCTTGGGTCCTTCTACCCCCTACGAGCAGTACTTC

V: TRBV5-4
D: TRBD1
size: few
J: TRBJ1-1
CDR3: CASSTETGVSEAFF
DNA: TGTGCCAGCAGCACCGAGACAGGGGTTTCTGAAGCTTTCTTT

V: TRBV29-1
D: TRBD1
size: many
J: TRBJ2-2
CDR3: CSGGDRGETGELFF
DNA: TGCAGCGGAGGGGACAGGGGAGAAACCGGGGAGCTGTTTTTT

V: TRBV7-2
D: TRBD1
size: many
J: TRBJ2-5
CDR3: CASSLGGQGSYQETQYF
DNA: TGTGCCAGCAGCTTAGGCGGACAGGGGAGTTACCAAGAGACCCAGTACTTC

V: TRBV12-3/TRBV12-4
D: TRBD1
size: many
J: TRBJ2-2
CDR3: CASSIRTGAMNTGELFF
DNA: TGTGCCAGCAGCATCAGGACAGGGGCGATGAACACCGGGGAGCTGTTTTTT

V: TRBV7-3
D: TRBD1
size: many
J: TRBJ2-3
CDR3: CASSPRTGGDPDTQYF
DNA: TGTGCCAGCAGCCCCCGGACAGGGGGCGACCCAGATACGCAGTATTTT

V: TRBV12-3/TRBV12-4
D: TRBD1
size: many
J: TRBJ1-2
CDR3: CASRHLGQGVYYGYTF
DNA: TGTGCCAGCCGACACCTGGGACAGGGGGTCTACTATGGCTACACCTTC

V: TRBV7-2
D: TRBD1
size: many
J: TRBJ2-3
CDR3: CASSSRGQGTDTQYF
DNA: TGTGCCAGCAGCAGCAGGGGGCAGGGCACAGATACGCAGTATTTT

V: TRBV7-6
D: TRBD2
size: many
J: TRBJ2-5
CDR3: CASSSLTSGGGGTQYF
DNA: TGTGCCAGCAGCAGCCTCACTAGCGGGGGAGGCGGGACCCAGTACTTC

V: TRBV29-1
D: -
size: many
J: TRBJ2-4
CDR3: CSAQGGSGKNIQYF
DNA: TGCAGCGCTCAAGGGGGGTCTGGCAAAAACATTCAGTACTTC

V: TRBV6-6
D: -
size: many
J: TRBJ1-4
CDR3: CASRPLPVRGADEKLFF
DNA: TGTGCCAGCAGACCCCTCCCCGTCAGGGGCGCTGATGAAAAACTGTTTTTT